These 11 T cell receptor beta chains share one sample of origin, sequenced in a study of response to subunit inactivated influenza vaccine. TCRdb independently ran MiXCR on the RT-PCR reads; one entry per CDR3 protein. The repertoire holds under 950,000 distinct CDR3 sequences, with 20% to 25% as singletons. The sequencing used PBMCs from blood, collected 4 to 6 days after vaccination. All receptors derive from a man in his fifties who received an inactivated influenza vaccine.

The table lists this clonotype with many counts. Here the CDR3 reads CSRPGGQGEQFF. The CDR3 nucleotides are TGCAGCCGTCCGGGGGGGCAGGGGGAGCAGTTCTTC. The chain has TRBV29-1 and TRBJ2-1; 8 positions agree with TRBD2. Germline V lookup: CDR1 SQVTM, CDR2 ANQGSEA. The CDR3 is made up of 12 amino acids. V dropped 8 bases and J dropped 10; count of bases not matched to a gene: 10.

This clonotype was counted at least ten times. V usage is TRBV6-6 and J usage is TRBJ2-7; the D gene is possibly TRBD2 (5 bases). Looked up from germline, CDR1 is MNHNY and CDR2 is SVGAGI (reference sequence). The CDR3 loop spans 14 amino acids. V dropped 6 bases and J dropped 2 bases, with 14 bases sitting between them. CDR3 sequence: CASSLTEGPYEQYF. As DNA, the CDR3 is TGTGCCAGCAGCCTAACAGAGGGCCCCTACGAGCAGTACTTC.

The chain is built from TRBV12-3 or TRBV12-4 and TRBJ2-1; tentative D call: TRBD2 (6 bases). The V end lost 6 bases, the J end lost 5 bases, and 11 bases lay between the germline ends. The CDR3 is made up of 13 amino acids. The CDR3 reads CASRSWGDNEQFF. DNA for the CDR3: TGTGCCAGCAGATCATGGGGGGACAATGAGCAGTTCTTC.

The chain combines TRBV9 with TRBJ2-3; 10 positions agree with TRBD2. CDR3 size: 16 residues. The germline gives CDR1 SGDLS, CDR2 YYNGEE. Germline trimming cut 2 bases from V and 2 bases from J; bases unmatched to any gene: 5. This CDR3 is CASSVSGGHDTDTQYF. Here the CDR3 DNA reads TGTGCCAGCAGCGTTAGCGGGGGGCACGACACAGATACGCAGTATTTT.

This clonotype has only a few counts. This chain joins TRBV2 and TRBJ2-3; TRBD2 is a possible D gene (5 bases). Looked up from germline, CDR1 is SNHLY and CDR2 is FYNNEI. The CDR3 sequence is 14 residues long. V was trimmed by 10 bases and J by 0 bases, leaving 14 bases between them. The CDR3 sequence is CAIQGGSSTDTQYF. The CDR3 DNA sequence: TGTGCCATCCAAGGAGGCTCTAGCACAGATACGCAGTATTTT.

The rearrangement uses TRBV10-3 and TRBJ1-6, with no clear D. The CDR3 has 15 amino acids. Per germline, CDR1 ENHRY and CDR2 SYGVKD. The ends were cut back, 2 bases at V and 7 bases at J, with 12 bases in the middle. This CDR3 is CAISEGPGSNSPLHF. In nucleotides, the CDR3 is TGTGCCATCAGTGAGGGACCGGGGTCCAATTCACCCCTCCACTTT.

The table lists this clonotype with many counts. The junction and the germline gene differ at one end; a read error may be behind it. CDR3 protein: CASSLDRVQPQHF. CDR3 coding DNA: TGTGCCAGCAGCTTAGACAGGGTTCAGCCCCAGCATTTT. The rearrangement uses TRBV12-3 or TRBV12-4 and TRBJ1-5; 7 nucleotides line up with TRBD1. The CDR3 extends over 13 amino acids.

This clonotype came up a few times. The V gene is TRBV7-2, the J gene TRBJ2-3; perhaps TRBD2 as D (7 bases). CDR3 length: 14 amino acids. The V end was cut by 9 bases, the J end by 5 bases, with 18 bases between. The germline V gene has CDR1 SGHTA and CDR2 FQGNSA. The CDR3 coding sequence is TGTGCCAGTCGGGGGGCTTTACCGGTAGATACGCAGTATTTT. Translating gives CASRGALPVDTQYF.

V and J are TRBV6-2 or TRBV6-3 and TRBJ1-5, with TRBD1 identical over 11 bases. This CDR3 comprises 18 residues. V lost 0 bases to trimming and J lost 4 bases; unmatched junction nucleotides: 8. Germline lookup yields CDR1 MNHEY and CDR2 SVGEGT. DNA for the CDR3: TGTGCCAGCAGTTACTCAATCGGACAGGGGGCCGGGAATCAGCCCCAGCATTTT. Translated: CASSYSIGQGAGNQPQHF.

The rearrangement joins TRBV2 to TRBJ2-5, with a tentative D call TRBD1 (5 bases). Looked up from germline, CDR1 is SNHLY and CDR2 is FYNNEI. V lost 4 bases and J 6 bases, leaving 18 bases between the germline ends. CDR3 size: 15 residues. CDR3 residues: CASSGTTYLPKTQYF. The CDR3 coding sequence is TGTGCCAGCAGTGGGACAACGTACCTCCCAAAGACCCAGTACTTC.

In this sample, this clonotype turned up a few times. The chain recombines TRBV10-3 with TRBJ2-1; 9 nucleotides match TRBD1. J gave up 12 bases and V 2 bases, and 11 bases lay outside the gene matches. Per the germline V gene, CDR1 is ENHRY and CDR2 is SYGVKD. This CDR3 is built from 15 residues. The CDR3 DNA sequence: TGTGCCATCAGTGAGGGGACAGGGAAGTGGTCTTGGCAGTTCTTC. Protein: CAISEGTGKWSWQFF.